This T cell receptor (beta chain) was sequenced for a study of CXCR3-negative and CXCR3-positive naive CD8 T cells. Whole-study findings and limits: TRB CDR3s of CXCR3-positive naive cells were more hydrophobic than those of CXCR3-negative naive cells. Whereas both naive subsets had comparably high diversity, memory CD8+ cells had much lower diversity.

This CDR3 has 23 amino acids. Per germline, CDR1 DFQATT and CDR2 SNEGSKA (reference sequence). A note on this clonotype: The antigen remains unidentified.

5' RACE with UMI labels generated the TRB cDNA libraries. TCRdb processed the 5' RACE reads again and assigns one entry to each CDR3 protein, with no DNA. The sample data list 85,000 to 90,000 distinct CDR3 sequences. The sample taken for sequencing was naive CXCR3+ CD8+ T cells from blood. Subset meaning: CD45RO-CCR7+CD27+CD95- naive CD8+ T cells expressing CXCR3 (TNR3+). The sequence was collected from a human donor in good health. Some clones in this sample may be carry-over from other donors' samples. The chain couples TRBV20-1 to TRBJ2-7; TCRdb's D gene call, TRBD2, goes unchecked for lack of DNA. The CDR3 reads CSARGCRLVGLAGFFMRPYEQYF.